This TCR beta chain was found in a study of blood T cell repertoires in COVID-19. As for the study in general: PBMCs, B-cell-depleted T cells, or T cells provided the cDNA or gDNA that made up the material.

This CDR3 has 15 amino acids. In germline, CDR1 is SGHRS, CDR2 YFSETQ. Trimming pared 6 bases from V and 0 bases from J, leaving 13 bases between. Here immunoSEQ multiplex PCR was the method, and the copy in TCRdb shows in-frame clones only, minus some. The sample consists of fewer than 450,000 clones, less than 95% of them appearing once. In terms of age and location, participants ranged from roughly 18 to 95 years and lived in under 30 US areas. Categorization into cohorts depended on clinical history that participants reported. Source material: PBMCs or T cells enriched from blood (not recorded which). V gene TRBV5-1 combines with J gene TRBJ2-1; D might be TRBD1 (5 bases). The clonotype comes from a man aged 18 to 35 who had recovered from COVID-19. The CDR3 region is CASTWTQSSYNEQFF. In nucleotides, the CDR3 is TGCGCCAGCACCTGGACACAGAGCTCCTACAATGAGCAGTTCTTC.